Sequencing of this T cell receptor beta chain was carried out in a study of shared clonotypes between healthy human individuals. The CDR3 extends over 14 amino acids. V lost 5 bases, J lost 1 base, and 10 bases lay in between. CDR1 MNHEY and CDR2 SMNVEV come from the germline V gene (reference sequence). Libraries were prepared by immunoSEQ multiplex PCR; TCRdb keeps only in-frame clonotypes and omits some of them. Among under 2.5 million clones listed, under 95% were seen once. The source material was naive CD4+ T cells from PBMCs. Described subset: CD45RA+ positively selected. The chain is built from TRBV27 and TRBJ2-3, with D maybe TRBD2 (5 bases). This clonotype was obtained from a man aged 18 to 29 in good health. Some clones in this sample may be carry-over from other donors' samples. Here the CDR3 reads CASSGEGGTDTQYF. The DNA of the CDR3 is TGTGCCAGCAGTGGTGAGGGAGGCACAGATACGCAGTATTTT.